The 14 T cell receptor beta chains in this list originate from one sample, sequenced in a study of molecular identifiers for immune sequencing clone quantification. TCRdb independently ran MiXCR on the PCR reads; one entry per CDR3 protein. The sample records fewer than 8,500 distinct CDR3 sequences, 35% being singletons. Material for sequencing was naive CD8+ T cells from blood, with Jurkat cell RNA spiked in. Specified subset: FACS-sorted CD8+CD4-CCR7+CD45RA+ naive T cells. The receptors derive from a human donor in good health. Some libraries in this study had Jurkat cell RNA spiked in.

The genes are TRBV6-2 or TRBV6-3 and TRBJ2-2; D is unclear. The germline V gene has CDR1 MNHEY and CDR2 SVGEGT. V lost 2 bases and J 4 bases, leaving 2 bases between the germline ends. The CDR3 runs 12 residues. CDR3 sequence: CASSYATGELFF. The CDR3 DNA follows: TGTGCCAGCAGTTACGCCACCGGGGAGCTGTTTTTT.

Concerning this clonotype itself: A much larger clonotype is one base distant, so this may be a read error. The conserved closing phenylalanine or tryptophan is absent in this CDR3, likely reflecting a read error. The gene calls are TRBV28 and TRBJ2-7, with no clear D. The CDR3 has 15 amino acids. The V end lost 1 base, the J end lost 3 bases, and 13 bases lay between the germline ends. Germline CDR1 MDHEN, CDR2 SYDVKM. CDR3 bases: TGTGCCAGCAGTTTATTAGGTCCTGCTCTCTACGAGCAGTACCTC. Amino acids: CASSLLGPALYEQYL.

Only a few counts were recorded for this clonotype. V usage is TRBV29-1 and J usage is TRBJ1-1; D gene unclear. The CDR3 loop spans 13 amino acids. V was shortened by 4 bases and J by 0 bases, with 9 bases between the two germline ends. CDR1 SQVTM and CDR2 ANQGSEA come from the germline V gene. CDR3 region: CSVAVRMNTEAFF. As DNA, the CDR3 is TGCAGCGTTGCGGTGCGGATGAACACTGAAGCTTTCTTT.

The V gene is TRBV7-7, the J gene TRBJ2-3; 9 positions agree with TRBD2. There are 14 residues in the CDR3. CDR1 and CDR2 (germline): SSHAT, FNYEAQ (reference sequence). Trimming removed 6 bases from V and 4 bases from J; junction bases left unmatched: 5. DNA for the CDR3: TGTGCCAGCAGTCCTAGCGGGAACCCAGATACGCAGTATTTT. It codes for CASSPSGNPDTQYF.

The V gene is TRBV20-1, the J gene TRBJ2-3, with TRBD2 matching 7 bases. Germline-derived CDR1 and CDR2 are DFQATT and SNEGSKA (reference sequence). The CDR3 covers 16 residues. The V gene end was trimmed by 3 bases and the J gene end by 1 base; junction bases not matched to a gene: 10. CDR3 DNA sequence: TGCAGTGCTAGGGAGAGACTAGCCCACCGCACAGATACGCAGTATTTT. Translation: CSARERLAHRTDTQYF.

The chain combines TRBV20-1 with TRBJ1-2; TRBD1 agrees at 10 bases. In germline, CDR1 is DFQATT, CDR2 SNEGSKA (reference sequence). This CDR3 is 13 amino acids long. V shed 5 bases, J shed 2 bases, and the junction held 2 bases outside the gene matches. CDR3 sequence (DNA): TGCAGTGCTCCGGACAGGGGGAACTATGGCTACACCTTC. It is translated as CSAPDRGNYGYTF.

Only a few counts were recorded for this clonotype. This chain joins TRBV12-3 or TRBV12-4 and TRBJ2-5; D is perhaps TRBD1 or TRBD2 (5 bases each). V lost 6 bases and J 1 base, leaving 9 bases between the germline ends. CDR3 length: 13 amino acids. The CDR3, as DNA: TGTGCCAGCAGCGGGGACCCCCAAGAGACCCAGTACTTC. This gives the protein CASSGDPQETQYF.

With respect to this clonotype: A read error may explain this, as a much larger clone is one base away. The chain links TRBV27 to TRBJ2-5; 10 bases align to TRBD1. This CDR3 comprises 15 residues. With V trimmed by 6 bases and J by 5 bases, 9 bases remained unmatched. Germline CDR1 is MNHEY and CDR2 is SMNVEV (reference sequence). CDR3 sequence: CASRIRDRGSETQYF. CDR3 bases: TGTGCCAGCAGAATTAGGGACAGGGGTAGTGAGACCCAGTACTTC.

DNA of the CDR3: TGTGCCACCAGCACCCCTTTTGTGGGACTCACTGAAGCTTTCTTT. It encodes CATSTPFVGLTEAFF. The rearrangement joins TRBV15 to TRBJ1-1; D is perhaps TRBD1 (5 bases). Germline V gene data show CDR1 as LNHNV and CDR2 as YYDKDF (reference sequence). With 4 bases removed from V and 4 bases from J, the gap between germline ends came to 16 bases. The CDR3 loop spans 15 amino acids.

This clonotype has just a few counts. This chain joins TRBV12-5 and TRBJ2-5, with 12 bases lining up with TRBD2. V trimming: 3 bases; J trimming: 4 bases; junction bases outside the gene matches: 12. CDR1 is LGHNT, CDR2 FRNRAP, per germline. The CDR3 loop spans 18 amino acids. The CDR3 bases are TGTGCTAGTGGTTTTGCGCCGCTAGCGGGAGGGCCCGGAGAGACCCAGTACTTC. Protein product: CASGFAPLAGGPGETQYF.

Concerning this clonotype itself: A much larger clone lies one base from this, so it may be a read error. The chain joins TRBV28 to TRBJ2-3; 7 nucleotides match TRBD1. Per germline, CDR1 MDHEN and CDR2 SYDVKM. This CDR3 contains 18 residues. Losses at the gene ends were 6 bases for V and 3 bases for J; bases not matched to a gene: 18. CDR3 loop: CASSLSSAPGGVTDTQYF. CDR3 nucleotides: TGTGCCAGCAGCCTGTCGTCGGCTCCAGGGGGTGTTACAGATACGCAGTATTTT.

This clonotype is categorized as medium-sized. The genes are TRBV25-1 and TRBJ2-4; D is unclear. The CDR3 contains 13 residues. Germline CDR1 is MGHDK and CDR2 is SYGVNS. V lost 4 bases and J lost 5, with 9 bases in between. The CDR3 DNA is TGTGCCAGCAGTGTTTTCAACGAAAACATTCAGTACTTC. Translated: CASSVFNENIQYF.

As regards this clonotype: A much more abundant neighbour one base away suggests this may be a read error. The chain employs TRBV20-1 and TRBJ2-4, with D maybe TRBD1 (6 bases). Looked up from germline, CDR1 is DFQATT and CDR2 is SNEGSKA (reference sequence). The V and J ends lost 3 bases and 2 bases respectively, with 14 bases between them. CDR3 length: 15 residues. CDR3 sequence (DNA): TGCAGTGCTAGGCCCTTAACAGGGCCCAAAAACATTCAGTACTTC. Residues: CSARPLTGPKNIQYF.

In this sample, this clonotype turned up a few times. The rearrangement uses TRBV5-3 and TRBJ2-2; no definite D call. TRBV5-3 carries the ORF label, with uncertain function. The V gene lost 0 bases and the J gene lost 2 bases, with 20 bases spanning the gap. This CDR3 spans 19 amino acids. CDR3: CARSLAFASRDPNTGELFF. DNA for the CDR3: TGTGCCAGAAGCTTGGCTTTTGCGTCAAGAGACCCTAACACCGGGGAGCTGTTTTTT.